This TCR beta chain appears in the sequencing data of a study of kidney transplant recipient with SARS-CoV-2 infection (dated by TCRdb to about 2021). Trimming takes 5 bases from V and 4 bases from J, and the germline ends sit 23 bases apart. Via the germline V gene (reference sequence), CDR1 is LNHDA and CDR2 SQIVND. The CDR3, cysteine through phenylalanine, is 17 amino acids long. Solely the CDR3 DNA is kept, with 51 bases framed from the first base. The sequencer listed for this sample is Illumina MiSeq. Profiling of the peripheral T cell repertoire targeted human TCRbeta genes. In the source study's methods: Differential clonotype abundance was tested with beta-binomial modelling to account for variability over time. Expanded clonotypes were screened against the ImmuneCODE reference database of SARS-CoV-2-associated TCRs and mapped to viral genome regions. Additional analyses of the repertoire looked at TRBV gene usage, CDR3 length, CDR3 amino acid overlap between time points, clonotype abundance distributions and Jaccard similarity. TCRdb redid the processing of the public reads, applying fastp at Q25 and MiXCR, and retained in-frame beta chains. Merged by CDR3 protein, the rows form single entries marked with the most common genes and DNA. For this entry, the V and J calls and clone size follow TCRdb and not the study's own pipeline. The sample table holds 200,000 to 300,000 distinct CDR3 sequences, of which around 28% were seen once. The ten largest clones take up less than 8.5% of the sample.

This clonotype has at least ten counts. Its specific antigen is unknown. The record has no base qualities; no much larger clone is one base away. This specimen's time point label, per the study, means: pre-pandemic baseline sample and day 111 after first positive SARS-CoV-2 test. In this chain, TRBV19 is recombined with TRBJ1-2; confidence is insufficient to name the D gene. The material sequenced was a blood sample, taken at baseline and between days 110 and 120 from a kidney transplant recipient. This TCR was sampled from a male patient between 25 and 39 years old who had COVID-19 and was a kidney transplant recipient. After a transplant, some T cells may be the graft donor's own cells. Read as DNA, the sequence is TGTGCCAGTAGTTATCTTGCGACAAATCGAAAGACCTATGGCTACACCTTC. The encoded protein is CASSYLATNRKTYGYTF.